This is a list of T cell receptor beta chains from one sample in a study of siplizumab effects on memory and regulatory T cells. Clones were read by immunoSEQ multiplex PCR, and TCRdb kept only the in-frame ones, dropping some. Here the sample spans more than 85,000 clones, about 92% being singletons. The source material was CD4+ T cells sorted from blood. The source of these receptors is a human donor in good health. Both conserved end residues are part of each CDR3. Fields, in order: J gene, V gene, clone size, CDR3 length, D gene, CDR3 protein, CDR3 DNA. A D gene is named only where the DNA matches it firmly. Size is stated for part of the rows, as once, few or many counts, or as a class when the clone is expanded.

>TRBJ1-1|TRBV30|NA|13|NA
CAGDRPPGTEAFF
TGTGCCGGTGACAGGCCGCCAGGGACTGAAGCTTTCTTT
>TRBJ2-7|TRBV11-3|once|13|NA
CASSLQGYGEQYF
TGTGCCAGCAGCTTACAGGGATACGGCGAGCAGTACTTC
>TRBJ2-7|TRBV5-6|NA|14|NA
CASSLRDRALEQYF
TGTGCCAGCAGCTTGAGGGACCGGGCCCTCGAGCAGTACTTC
>TRBJ1-1|TRBV10-1|NA|15|NA
CASSESRGWDTEAFF
TGCGCCAGCAGTGAGTCCCGGGGGTGGGACACTGAAGCTTTCTTT
>TRBJ1-1|TRBV6-5|NA|13|NA
CASSSSGGRLTFF
TGTGCCAGCAGTTCCTCCGGGGGCCGATTGACTTTCTTT
>TRBJ1-1|TRBV6-5|NA|12|TRBD1
CASRGGGPEAFF
TGTGCCAGCAGGGGAGGGGGCCCTGAAGCTTTCTTT
>TRBJ1-1|TRBV29-1|few|13|NA
CSESPGGRFQAFF
TGCAGCGAGAGCCCGGGAGGTAGATTTCAAGCTTTCTTT
>TRBJ1-1|TRBV5-1|NA|14|NA
CASSLANGNTEAFF
TGCGCCAGCAGCTTGGCCAACGGGAACACTGAAGCTTTCTTT
>TRBJ1-5|TRBV27|NA|15|NA
CASPSPRGSNQPQHF
TGTGCCAGCCCTTCCCCCCGGGGGAGCAATCAGCCCCAGCATTTT
>TRBJ1-3|TRBV4-3|NA|17|TRBD1
CASSQMDRHSSGNTIYF
TGCGCCAGCAGCCAAATGGACAGGCACAGCTCTGGAAACACCATATATTTT
>TRBJ1-1|TRBV6-1|NA|13|NA
CASLEFPGTEAFF
TGTGCCAGCTTAGAGTTCCCCGGGACTGAAGCTTTCTTT
>TRBJ1-5|TRBV5-5|NA|13|NA
CASSLDSNQPQHF
TGTGCCAGCAGCTTAGATAGCAATCAGCCCCAGCATTTT
>TRBJ2-1|TRBV7-3|few|17|NA
CASSLIVSAGVNNEQFF
TGTGCCAGCAGCTTAATAGTCTCGGCAGGGGTCAACAATGAGCAGTTCTTC
>TRBJ2-1|TRBV7-9|NA|15|TRBD2
CASSLSGRADNEQFF
TGTGCCAGCAGCCTTAGCGGGAGGGCCGACAATGAGCAGTTCTTC
>TRBJ1-1|TRBV6-6|NA|12|NA
CASSYSNSEAFF
TGTGCCAGCAGTTACTCGAACAGTGAAGCTTTCTTT
>TRBJ1-2|TRBV11-2|NA|14|NA
CASSLGQVNYGYTF
TGTGCCAGCAGCTTAGGGCAAGTCAACTATGGCTACACCTTC
>TRBJ2-1|TRBV27|NA|12|NA
CASSSYLDEQFF
TGTGCCAGCAGTTCTTATCTCGATGAGCAGTTCTTC
>TRBJ1-5|TRBV10-3|NA|13|NA
CAVSQGIDQPQHF
TGTGCCGTATCACAGGGTATCGATCAGCCCCAGCATTTT
>TRBJ2-5|TRBV11-2|NA|15|NA
CASSLEGVAQETQYF
TGTGCCAGCAGCTTAGAGGGGGTGGCCCAAGAGACCCAGTACTTC
>TRBJ2-1|TRBV25-1|few|13|NA
CASSEFVGNEQFF
TGTGCCAGCAGTGAGTTTGTGGGCAATGAGCAGTTCTTC
>TRBJ2-7|TRBV29-1|NA|20|TRBD1
CSVAQRPRQGASSFSYEQYF
TGCAGCGTTGCCCAAAGGCCCCGACAGGGGGCCTCATCATTCTCCTACGAGCAGTACTTC
>TRBJ1-4|TRBV19|NA|13|TRBD1
CASSQGAGEKLFF
TGTGCCAGTAGCCAGGGGGCTGGAGAAAAACTGTTTTTT
>TRBJ2-5|TRBV5-1|NA|12|NA
CASSFEEETQYF
TGCGCCAGCAGCTTCGAAGAAGAGACCCAGTACTTC
>TRBJ1-6|TRBV2|once|19|NA
CASSDSSWRVQPPNSPLHF
TGTGCCAGCAGTGATAGCAGCTGGAGGGTTCAACCCCCTAATTCACCCCTCCACTTT
>TRBJ2-5|TRBV6-1|NA|15|NA
CASSEGSGIQETQYF
TGTGCCAGCAGTGAAGGGTCGGGCATTCAAGAGACCCAGTACTTC
>TRBJ1-1|TRBV5-8|NA|15|TRBD1
CASSSGQHLNTEAFF
TGTGCCAGCAGCTCGGGACAGCACCTGAACACTGAAGCTTTCTTT
>TRBJ1-6|TRBV6-1|NA|13|NA
CASRDSYNSPLHF
TGTGCCAGCAGGGACTCCTATAATTCACCCCTCCACTTT
>TRBJ1-5|TRBV5-8|NA|15|NA
CASSYGGAGNQPQHF
TGTGCCAGCAGCTACGGGGGCGCGGGCAATCAGCCCCAGCATTTT
>TRBJ1-2|TRBV19|NA|16|NA
CASSIWGQDSRYGYTF
TGTGCCAGTAGTATATGGGGCCAGGATTCCCGCTATGGCTACACCTTC
>TRBJ2-5|TRBV5-6|NA|14|NA
CASSRLVIQETQYF
TGTGCCAGCAGCCGACTAGTCATTCAAGAGACCCAGTACTTC
>TRBJ1-3|TRBV30|NA|16|NA
CAWSGDRPSSGNTIYF
TGTGCCTGGAGTGGTGACAGACCTTCGTCTGGAAACACCATATATTTT
>TRBJ2-2|TRBV30|few|15|NA
CAWSVHGPDTGELFF
TGTGCCTGGAGTGTACATGGCCCCGACACCGGGGAGCTGTTTTTT
>TRBJ2-6|TRBV2|NA|14|NA
CASRGYSGANVLTF
TGTGCCAGCAGGGGCTACTCTGGGGCCAACGTCCTGACTTTC
>TRBJ2-3|TRBV5-1|NA|18|TRBD2
CASSLTSGRPLATDTQYF
TGCGCCAGCAGCCTGACTAGCGGGAGACCCCTAGCAACAGATACGCAGTATTTT
>TRBJ1-2|TRBV5-6|NA|11|NA
CASSLSYGYTF
TGTGCCAGCAGTTTGTCCTATGGCTACACCTTC
>TRBJ2-5|TRBV5-4|NA|15|TRBD2
CASSSGLEVGETQYF
TGTGCCAGCAGCTCCGGACTAGAAGTGGGTGAGACCCAGTACTTC
>TRBJ1-1|TRBV6-5|NA|15|NA
CASSYYRAPGTEAFF
TGTGCCAGCAGTTACTATAGGGCCCCTGGGACTGAAGCTTTCTTT
>TRBJ1-1|TRBV7-6|NA|14|NA
CASSSRTVNTEAFF
TGTGCCAGCAGCTCCCGGACCGTGAACACTGAAGCTTTCTTT
>TRBJ1-1|TRBV14|NA|15|NA
CASSQVHRGYTEAFF
TGTGCCAGCAGCCAAGTACACCGCGGGTACACTGAAGCTTTCTTT
>TRBJ2-6|TRBV5-5|NA|14|NA
CAMGLYSGTNVLTF
TGTGCCATGGGGCTATACTCTGGGACCAACGTCCTGACTTTC
>TRBJ2-5|TRBV10-3|NA|16|TRBD1
CAITITRDRGQETQYF
TGTGCCATCACTATTACCCGTGACAGGGGCCAAGAGACCCAGTACTTC
>TRBJ2-3|TRBV15|NA|12|NA
CATSRETDTQYF
TGTGCCACCAGCAGAGAAACAGATACGCAGTATTTT
>TRBJ2-1|TRBV15|NA|17|TRBD2
CATSTELAGSSYNEQFF
TGTGCCACCAGCACCGAGCTAGCGGGGAGCTCCTACAATGAGCAGTTCTTC
>TRBJ1-2|TRBV5-1|NA|15|NA
CASSSSPENPYGYTF
TGCGCCAGCAGCTCGTCCCCGGAGAACCCCTATGGCTACACCTTC
>TRBJ1-4|TRBV13|NA|14|NA
CASSLKVSNEKLFF
TGTGCCAGCAGCTTAAAGGTCTCGAATGAAAAACTGTTTTTT
>TRBJ2-7|TRBV6-5|NA|14|TRBD2
CASSIAGGSYEQYF
TGTGCCAGCAGTATAGCGGGCGGCTCCTACGAGCAGTACTTC
>TRBJ2-5|TRBV30|once|13|NA
CAWSVTVQGTQYF
TGTGCCTGGAGTGTAACGGTCCAAGGAACCCAGTACTTC
>TRBJ2-3|TRBV6-5|NA|15|TRBD2
CASSYGEGSTDTQYF
TGTGCCAGCAGTTATGGGGAGGGCTCCACAGATACGCAGTATTTT